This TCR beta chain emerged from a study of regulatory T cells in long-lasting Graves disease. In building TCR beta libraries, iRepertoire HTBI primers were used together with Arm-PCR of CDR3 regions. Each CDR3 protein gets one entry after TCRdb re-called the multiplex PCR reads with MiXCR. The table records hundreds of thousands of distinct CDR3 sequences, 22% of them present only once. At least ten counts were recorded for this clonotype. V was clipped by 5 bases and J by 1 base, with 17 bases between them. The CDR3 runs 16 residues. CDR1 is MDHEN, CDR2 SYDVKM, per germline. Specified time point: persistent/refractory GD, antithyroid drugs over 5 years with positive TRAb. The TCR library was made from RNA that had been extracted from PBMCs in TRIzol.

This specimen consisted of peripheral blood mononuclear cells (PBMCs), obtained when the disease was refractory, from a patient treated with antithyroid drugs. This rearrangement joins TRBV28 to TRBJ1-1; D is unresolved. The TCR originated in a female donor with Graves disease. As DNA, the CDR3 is TGTGCCAGCAGTGGATATCCGGTTGACGGGAACACTGAAGCTTTCTTT. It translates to CASSGYPVDGNTEAFF.